These T cell receptor beta chains were read from a single sample in a study of blood T cell repertoires in COVID-19. Some clones are missing from TCRdb's copy, which holds only in-frame ones; the method was immunoSEQ multiplex PCR. The table records hundreds of thousands of clones, around 84% of them present only once. Sequencing was carried out using PBMCs or T cells enriched from blood (not recorded which). The receptors shown here come from a woman younger than 45 who had been exposed to COVID-19. Each CDR3 is given without its conserved first and last residue. The D gene is left open where the match is weak.

CDR3 protein: ASSSSDRGGQY; D gene: TRBD1; V gene: TRBV9
CDR3 protein: ASSIMNTEAF; D gene: NA; V gene: TRBV28
CDR3 protein: ASSLVSSYSGTEAF; D gene: NA; V gene: TRBV28
CDR3 protein: ASSDQLGLNSPLH; D gene: NA; V gene: TRBV6-1
CDR3 protein: ASSLGMSQETQY; D gene: NA; V gene: TRBV2
CDR3 protein: ASSAPGQSTDTQY; D gene: NA; V gene: TRBV6-2/TRBV6-3
CDR3 protein: ASTLGTGPTEAF; D gene: TRBD1; V gene: TRBV11-2
CDR3 protein: ASSFVQGGRGGYT; D gene: TRBD1; V gene: TRBV28
CDR3 protein: ASRSGQNYEQY; D gene: NA; V gene: TRBV27
CDR3 protein: ASSPDSLSYNEQF; D gene: NA; V gene: TRBV6-5
CDR3 protein: ASSQVGGSMNTEAF; D gene: NA; V gene: TRBV4-3
CDR3 protein: ASRQIIAMNTEAF; D gene: NA; V gene: TRBV19
CDR3 protein: AWNPLGGADTEAF; D gene: NA; V gene: TRBV30
CDR3 protein: ASSRTGSNEQF; D gene: TRBD1; V gene: TRBV12-3/TRBV12-4
CDR3 protein: ASSLAEKETQY; D gene: NA; V gene: TRBV12-3/TRBV12-4
CDR3 protein: ASSPGGGGNQPQH; D gene: NA; V gene: TRBV28
CDR3 protein: ASSPGVGGGLLETQY; D gene: NA; V gene: TRBV9
CDR3 protein: ASRFQGTNTGELF; D gene: NA; V gene: TRBV5-1
CDR3 protein: ASSQETSGGPGELF; D gene: TRBD2; V gene: TRBV4-2
CDR3 protein: ASSRTGGSENQPQH; D gene: TRBD1; V gene: TRBV7-9
CDR3 protein: ASSQALAGGNEQF; D gene: TRBD2; V gene: TRBV3-1/TRBV3-2
CDR3 protein: ASSPGQVNQPQH; D gene: TRBD1; V gene: TRBV7-2
CDR3 protein: ASAGTAGEKLF; D gene: TRBD1; V gene: TRBV30
CDR3 protein: AISIQGARGTDTQY; D gene: TRBD1; V gene: TRBV10-3
CDR3 protein: ASSIVRTRSSSYNEQF; D gene: NA; V gene: TRBV19
CDR3 protein: ASSDRPPEKLF; D gene: NA; V gene: TRBV18
CDR3 protein: ASSIPGTGFYEQY; D gene: TRBD1; V gene: TRBV19
CDR3 protein: ASSVDMAGGRNEQF; D gene: TRBD2; V gene: TRBV9
CDR3 protein: ASRTTGGFNQPQH; D gene: TRBD1; V gene: TRBV28
CDR3 protein: ASSLTGESYNSPLH; D gene: TRBD1; V gene: TRBV28
CDR3 protein: ASSPFTSPEAF; D gene: NA; V gene: TRBV6-2/TRBV6-3
CDR3 protein: ASSLVDRVNTEAF; D gene: TRBD1; V gene: TRBV5-1
CDR3 protein: SVVGQPQGPYEQY; D gene: NA; V gene: TRBV29-1
CDR3 protein: ASKKQGAWGYGYT; D gene: TRBD1; V gene: TRBV28
CDR3 protein: ASSPVIYNEQF; D gene: NA; V gene: TRBV12-3/TRBV12-4
CDR3 protein: ASSPGQGVNEQY; D gene: TRBD1; V gene: TRBV19
CDR3 protein: ASSCLGGRDFHEQY; D gene: TRBD2; V gene: TRBV27
CDR3 protein: ASSINGDEREKLF; D gene: NA; V gene: TRBV19
CDR3 protein: ASSPLGGNDNYGYT; D gene: NA; V gene: TRBV7-2
CDR3 protein: ATTDSGLPSYEQY; D gene: NA; V gene: TRBV7-2
CDR3 protein: ASATVSYNEQF; D gene: NA; V gene: TRBV2
CDR3 protein: ASSLSLSGNTIY; D gene: NA; V gene: TRBV28
CDR3 protein: ASSLNPGDEQY; D gene: NA; V gene: TRBV5-1
CDR3 protein: ASTFQGDTEAF; D gene: NA; V gene: TRBV5-1
CDR3 protein: ASSSTGFSGNTIY; D gene: NA; V gene: TRBV5-5
CDR3 protein: ASSVAVHPYEQY; D gene: NA; V gene: TRBV9
CDR3 protein: ASSFSRDIGGYT; D gene: NA; V gene: TRBV5-1
CDR3 protein: ASSLSGGEAF; D gene: NA; V gene: TRBV27
CDR3 protein: ASRDTSGGRTGELF; D gene: TRBD2; V gene: TRBV28
CDR3 protein: ASSPRTVRAF; D gene: NA; V gene: TRBV7-3